The rows below give T cell receptor beta chains drawn from one sample of a study of T cells after yellow fever vaccination. MiXCR was run by TCRdb on the 5' RACE reads, yielding one entry per CDR3 protein. This table has under 300,000 distinct CDR3 sequences, approximately 13% appearing once. The sample consisted of CD4+ T cells sorted from PBMCs, taken 45 days after the yellow fever booster vaccination. These receptors all come from a man aged 25-40 years who received the YFV17D yellow fever vaccine. Both conserved end residues are part of each CDR3. The D gene is left open where the match is weak. Part of the rows lack a size; the others show once, few, many or a class for expanded clones.

d_call clone_size j_call v_call cdr3_nt cdr3_aa
- few TRBJ1-3 TRBV7-2 TGTGCCAGCAGTTCAGGGACCTCTGGAAACACCATATATTTT CASSSGTSGNTIYF
- - TRBJ1-1 TRBV5-5 TGTGCCAGCAGCTTGGGGAGGCGACTCTCGAACACTGAAGCTTTCTTT CASSLGRRLSNTEAFF
- few TRBJ2-5 TRBV5-4 TGTGCCAGCAGCACCGGGAGCCAACAAGAGACCCAGTACTTC CASSTGSQQETQYF
TRBD2 few TRBJ2-1 TRBV20-1 TGCAGTGCTCCGCCGTATAGCGGGACCACTGAACCGAGCTCCTACAATGAGCAGTTCTTC CSAPPYSGTTEPSSYNEQFF
TRBD2 - TRBJ2-1 TRBV5-1 TGCGCCAGCAGCTTGCCACTACTCCGGGACAGCCGACTAGCGGCATACAATGAGCAGTTCTTC CASSLPLLRDSRLAAYNEQFF
TRBD1 few TRBJ1-1 TRBV7-3 TGTGCCAGCAGCTCCCGGACAGGCAAGGACACTGAAGCTTTCTTT CASSSRTGKDTEAFF
TRBD1 many TRBJ2-1 TRBV5-1 TGCGCCAGCAGCACCGGACAGGGTATAGGTGAGCAGTTCTTC CASSTGQGIGEQFF
- few TRBJ1-2 TRBV20-1 TGCAGTGCTGTGGACAGCAACAGGGGCTACACCTTC CSAVDSNRGYTF
- few TRBJ2-3 TRBV7-2 TGTGCCAGCAGCTTATTCCCCGGGGTTAGCACAGATACGCAGTATTTT CASSLFPGVSTDTQYF
- - TRBJ1-5 TRBV29-1 TGCAGCGTTTGGGGGGGCGGCAATCAGCCCCAGCATTTT CSVWGGGNQPQHF
- - TRBJ2-1 TRBV5-1 TGCGCCAGCAGTACCCAGGGAGTTCCCTACAATGAGCAGTTCTTC CASSTQGVPYNEQFF
TRBD2 - TRBJ2-1 TRBV4-3 TGCGCCAGCAGCCAAGATTGGCCTAGCGGGCGGTACAATGAGCAGTTCTTC CASSQDWPSGRYNEQFF
- few TRBJ1-1 TRBV7-2 TGTGCCAGCAGCTTAGCCAGGGGCAGCGGAGCTTTCTTT CASSLARGSGAFF
TRBD2 - TRBJ2-5 TRBV7-6 TGTGCCAGCAGCCCCCCAGGACGGGGGAGGGCCGATTACTTC CASSPPGRGRADYF
- - TRBJ2-6 TRBV7-2 TGTGCCAGCAGTATACCGACTAGTTCTGGGGCCAACGTCCTGACTTTC CASSIPTSSGANVLTF
TRBD2 - TRBJ2-3 TRBV29-1 TGCAGCGTTGTTAGCGGGCGAACCCTCACAGATACGCAGTATTTT CSVVSGRTLTDTQYF
TRBD1 few TRBJ2-5 TRBV29-1 TGCAGCGTTTCGCGACAGGGCCTCCAAGAGACCCAGTACTTC CSVSRQGLQETQYF
- many TRBJ2-1 TRBV19 TGTGCCAGTAGTTTGGCGGCCCCGAATGAGCAGTTCTTC CASSLAAPNEQFF
- - TRBJ2-1 TRBV4-1 TGCGCCAGCAGCCAAGCCCTAGCAGACAATGAGCAGTTCTTC CASSQALADNEQFF
TRBD2 - TRBJ2-4 TRBV20-1 TGCAGTTTCCTAGCGGGAGGGGGGGGGAACATTCAGTACTTC CSFLAGGGGNIQYF
- few TRBJ2-1 TRBV5-1 TGCGCCAGCAGCTTCGTGGGAGGACCACACGAGCAGTTCTTC CASSFVGGPHEQFF
TRBD1 few TRBJ2-5 TRBV18 TGTGCCAGCTCACCACTGCAGGGGGCTATGGAGACCCAGTACTTC CASSPLQGAMETQYF
- few TRBJ2-3 TRBV4-3 TGCGCCAGCAGCCAACTACAGGGAAGTATCACAGATACGCAGTATTTT CASSQLQGSITDTQYF
- - TRBJ2-6 TRBV18 TGTGCCAGCTCACCGGCCTGGGGCAGCCGATTCGGGGCCAACGTCCTGACTTTC CASSPAWGSRFGANVLTF
- - TRBJ2-1 TRBV10-3 TGTGCCATCAGTGAGGACGATGAGCAGTTCTTC CAISEDDEQFF
- - TRBJ2-2 TRBV27 TGTGCCAGCAGTTTATACCTGGGACCCGGGGAGCTGTTTTTT CASSLYLGPGELFF
- - TRBJ1-2 TRBV6-6 TGTGCCAGCAGTTACGGGGAAGGAGTTACCGAGTTC CASSYGEGVTEF
- - TRBJ1-4 TRBV5-1 TGCGCCAGCAGCTACCAGGGAGGAGAAAAACTGTTTTTT CASSYQGGEKLFF
TRBD1 few TRBJ1-5 TRBV4-1 TGCGCCAGCAGCCCCTGGGGACAGGCCCCTATGGGCGCCCAGCATTTT CASSPWGQAPMGAQHF
- - TRBJ2-7 TRBV5-1 TGCGCCAGCAGCTTGCAGGAGCCCTACGAGCAGTACTTC CASSLQEPYEQYF
- few TRBJ1-1 TRBV3-1 TGTGCCAGCAGCCAAGATGGGTCCGGGACGGCTGAAGCTTTCTTT CASSQDGSGTAEAFF
- - TRBJ1-2 TRBV20-1 TGCAGTGCGGACCCAGCGGGGACCTCTTCTGGCTACACCTTC CSADPAGTSSGYTF
- few TRBJ2-2 TRBV18 TGTGCCAGCTCACCACGACAGGCCAACACCGGGGAGCTGTTTTTT CASSPRQANTGELFF
TRBD1 few TRBJ2-1 TRBV9 TGTGCCAGCAGCAAGGGACAGGGTAGCTCCAATGAGCAGTTCTTC CASSKGQGSSNEQFF
TRBD1 - TRBJ2-5 TRBV6-5 TGTGCCAGCAGTTTCCTAGGACAGGGAGAGACCCAGTACTTC CASSFLGQGETQYF
TRBD1 few TRBJ2-7 TRBV18 TGTGCCAGCTCACCCGGGACAGTTTCTTCCTACGAGCAGTACTTC CASSPGTVSSYEQYF
- few TRBJ2-7 TRBV7-2 TGTGCCAGCAGCTGGGACCCGTCCTACGAGCAGTACTTC CASSWDPSYEQYF
- - TRBJ1-2 TRBV5-1 TGCGCCAGCAGCCCCCAAGGGGGGGGGACTAACTATGGCTACACCTTC CASSPQGGGTNYGYTF
- many TRBJ2-2 TRBV20-1 TGCAGTGCTGCCGGCCCACAAGGGGAGCTGTTTTTT CSAAGPQGELFF
- many TRBJ2-5 TRBV28 TGTGCCAGCAGTTTTCGGGGAGGGACCCAGTACTTC CASSFRGGTQYF
- - TRBJ2-1 TRBV7-6 TGTGCCAGCAGCTGGCCGGAGGGAGGTGACTACAATGAGCAGTTCTTC CASSWPEGGDYNEQFF